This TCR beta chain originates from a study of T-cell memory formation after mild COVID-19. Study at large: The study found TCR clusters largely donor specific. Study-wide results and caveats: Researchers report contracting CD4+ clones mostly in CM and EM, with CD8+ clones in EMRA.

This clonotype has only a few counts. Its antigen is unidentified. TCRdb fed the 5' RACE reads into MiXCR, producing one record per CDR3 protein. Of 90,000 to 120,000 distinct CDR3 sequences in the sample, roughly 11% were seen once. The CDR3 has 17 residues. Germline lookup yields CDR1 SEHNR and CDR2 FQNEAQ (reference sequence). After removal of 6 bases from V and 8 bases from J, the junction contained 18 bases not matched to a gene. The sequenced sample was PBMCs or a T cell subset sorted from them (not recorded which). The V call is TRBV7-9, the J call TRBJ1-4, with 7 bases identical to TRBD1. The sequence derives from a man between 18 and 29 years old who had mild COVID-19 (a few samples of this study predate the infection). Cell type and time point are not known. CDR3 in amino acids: CASRPTGSGFLGEKLFF. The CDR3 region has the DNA TGTGCCAGCAGGCCGACAGGGTCCGGGTTCCTCGGCGAAAAACTGTTTTTT.